This T cell receptor (beta chain) was obtained from a study of T cell changes during pregnancy in multiple sclerosis (dated by TCRdb to between 2018 and 2020). Turning to the overall study: The study examined how the T cell repertoire changed over the course of pregnancy in women with multiple sclerosis.

Spanning cysteine to phenylalanine, the CDR3 consists of 17 amino acids. Of all the DNA, just the CDR3 is kept, 51 bases in frame from base 1. The CDR1 and CDR2 encoded by the germline V gene (reference sequence) are GTSNPN and SVGIG. Trimming leaves V shorter by 1 base and J shorter by 4 bases, with the junction holding 12 bases beyond the gene matches. The library was prepared using the immunoSEQ multiplex PCR assay. This immuneACCESS table, as held by TCRdb, lists in-frame sequences with V and J called but not all clones. Of the missing ones, under half trace to an unresolved V gene in checked studies; the others have no known cause. The sample has 55,000 to 70,000 clones on record, around 93% of them singletons. The ten most abundant clones make up around 1.8% of the sample. Worth noting for this clone: The target of this receptor is not known. Base qualities were left out, and no much larger clone turns up one base away.

The source is a female donor with multiple sclerosis, enrolled in a pregnancy study. Specimen: peripheral blood, collected after pregnancy. The chain is made from TRBV30 and TRBJ1-1; 10 of the junction bases match TRBD1. The nucleotides are TGTGCCTGGAGTGACCGGGACAGGGGATGGGTCTCCACTGAAGCTTTCTTT. Translated, this gives CAWSDRDRGWVSTEAFF. Reference TRBV30 and TRBJ1-1 genes cover what lies past the CDR3, so the full variable domain is SQTIHQWPATLVQPVGSPLSLECTVEGTSNPNLYWYRQAAGRGLQLLFYSVGIGQISSEVPQNLSASRPQDRQFILSSKKLLLSDSGFYLCAWSDRDRGWVSTEAFFGQGTRLTVV.